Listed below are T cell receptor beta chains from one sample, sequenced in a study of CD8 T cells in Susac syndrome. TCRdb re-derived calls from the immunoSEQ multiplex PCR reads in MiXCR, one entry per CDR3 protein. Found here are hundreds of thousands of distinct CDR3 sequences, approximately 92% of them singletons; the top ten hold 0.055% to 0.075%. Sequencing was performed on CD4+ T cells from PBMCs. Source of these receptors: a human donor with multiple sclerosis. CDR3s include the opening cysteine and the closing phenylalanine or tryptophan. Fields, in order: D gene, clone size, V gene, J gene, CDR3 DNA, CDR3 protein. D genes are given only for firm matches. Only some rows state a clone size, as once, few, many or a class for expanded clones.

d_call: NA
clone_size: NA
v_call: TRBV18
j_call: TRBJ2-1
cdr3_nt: TGTGCCAGCTCTCCCCCCAGCGTCGATGAGCAGTTCTTC
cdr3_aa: CASSPPSVDEQFF

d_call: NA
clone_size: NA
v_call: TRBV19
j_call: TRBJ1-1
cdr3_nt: TGTGCCAGTAGCAAGGGGGGGCACACTGAAGCTTTCTTT
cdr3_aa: CASSKGGHTEAFF

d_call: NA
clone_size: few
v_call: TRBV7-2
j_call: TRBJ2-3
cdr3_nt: TGTGCCAGCAGTTCCTCTTTAGGGTTCACAGATACGCAGTATTTT
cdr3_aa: CASSSSLGFTDTQYF

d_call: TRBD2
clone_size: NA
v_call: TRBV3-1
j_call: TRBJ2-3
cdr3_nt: TGTGCCAGCAGCTTAAGACCGACTAGCGGGCGCACAGATACGCAGTATTTT
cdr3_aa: CASSLRPTSGRTDTQYF

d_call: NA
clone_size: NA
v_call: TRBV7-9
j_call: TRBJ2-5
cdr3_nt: TGTGCCAGCAGCCCTGGTTGGGGTCGGGAGACCCAGTACTTC
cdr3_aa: CASSPGWGRETQYF

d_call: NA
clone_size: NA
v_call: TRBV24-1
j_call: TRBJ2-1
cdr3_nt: TGTGCCACCAGTGACATAGACGGGTACAATGAGCAGTTCTTC
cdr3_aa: CATSDIDGYNEQFF

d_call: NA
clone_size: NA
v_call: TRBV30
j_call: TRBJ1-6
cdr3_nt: TGTGCCTGGAGTGTAGTTATTGGGGATTCACCCCTCCACTTT
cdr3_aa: CAWSVVIGDSPLHF

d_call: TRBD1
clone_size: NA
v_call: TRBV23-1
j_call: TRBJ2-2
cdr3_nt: TGCGCCAGCAGTCACCAGGACAGGGACTCGAACACCGGGGAGCTGTTTTTT
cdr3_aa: CASSHQDRDSNTGELFF

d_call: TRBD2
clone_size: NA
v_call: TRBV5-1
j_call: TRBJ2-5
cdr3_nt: TGCGCCAGCAGCTCCCAGACTAGCGGGTATCTTCAAGAGACCCAGTACTTC
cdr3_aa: CASSSQTSGYLQETQYF

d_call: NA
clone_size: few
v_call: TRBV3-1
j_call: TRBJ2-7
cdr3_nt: TGTGCCAGCAGTCAAGGGAGCTCCTACGAGCAGTACTTC
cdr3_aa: CASSQGSSYEQYF

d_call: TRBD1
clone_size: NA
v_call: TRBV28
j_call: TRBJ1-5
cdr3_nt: TGTGCCAGCAGTCGGGACAGGGGGCAGAGCAATCAGCCCCAGCATTTT
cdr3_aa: CASSRDRGQSNQPQHF

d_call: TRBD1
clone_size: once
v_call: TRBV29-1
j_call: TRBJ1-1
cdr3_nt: TGCAGCGTTGCACCAAGACAGGGGGCCACTGAAGCTTTCTTT
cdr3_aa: CSVAPRQGATEAFF

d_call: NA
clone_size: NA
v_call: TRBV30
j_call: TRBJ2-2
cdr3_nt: TGTGCCTGGAGTGTAGTCGGGTCGAACACCGGGGAGCTGTTTTTT
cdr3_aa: CAWSVVGSNTGELFF

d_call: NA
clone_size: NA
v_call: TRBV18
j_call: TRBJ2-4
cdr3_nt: TGTGCCAGCTCACCAAGCAGGGTGGAAGACATTCAGTACTTC
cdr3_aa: CASSPSRVEDIQYF

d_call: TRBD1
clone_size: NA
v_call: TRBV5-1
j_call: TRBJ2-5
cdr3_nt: TGCGCCAGCAGCTTGGGCCGACAGGGGCAAGAGACCCAGTACTTC
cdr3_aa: CASSLGRQGQETQYF

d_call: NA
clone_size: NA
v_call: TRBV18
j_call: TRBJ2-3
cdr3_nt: TGTGCCAGCTCACCACCTGCGCTTGCGACAGATACGCAGTATTTT
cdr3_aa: CASSPPALATDTQYF

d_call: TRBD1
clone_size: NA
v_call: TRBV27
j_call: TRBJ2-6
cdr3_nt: TGTGCCAGCAGAAATGGGACAGGGGTTTCTGGGGCCAACGTCCTGACTTTC
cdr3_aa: CASRNGTGVSGANVLTF

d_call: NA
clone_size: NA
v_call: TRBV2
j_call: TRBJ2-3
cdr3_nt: TGTGCCAGCAGTGAGAACCAGCCCGATACGCAGTATTTT
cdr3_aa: CASSENQPDTQYF